These 13 T cell receptor beta chains were sequenced from one sample in a study of glioma-infiltrating T cells after dendritic cell vaccination. Some clones are missing from TCRdb's copy, which holds only in-frame ones; the method was immunoSEQ multiplex PCR. The table lists approximately 100,000 clones, roughly 80% of them singletons. This material consisted of blood, taken before dendritic cell vaccination. The receptors shown here come from a human donor with glioblastoma.

The V and J genes are TRBV4-1 and TRBJ1-4; D remains ambiguous. Germline CDR1 is MGHRA and CDR2 is YSYEKL. This CDR3 is 18 amino acids long. V was clipped by 0 bases and J by 4 bases, with 18 bases between them. The CDR3 nucleotides read TGCGCCAGCAGCCAAGATGGTAGGGCTCGGGGTAATAATGAAAAACTGTTTTTT. Its translation: CASSQDGRARGNNEKLFF.

The chain uses TRBV5-1 and TRBJ2-1; 8 nucleotides line up with TRBD2. The trim removed 4 bases at V and 6 bases at J, leaving 6 bases unmatched. The V gene's germline CDR1 is SGHRS and CDR2 YFSETQ. The CDR3 is made up of 14 amino acids. The CDR3 here is CASSPGTSFNEQFF. The CDR3 DNA reads TGCGCCAGCAGCCCCGGGACTAGTTTCAATGAGCAGTTCTTC.

The chain links TRBV4-1 to TRBJ1-1, with D possibly matching TRBD1 (5 bases). The length of the CDR3 is 15 residues. V lost 4 bases and J 0 bases, leaving 12 bases between the germline ends. Germline CDR1 is MGHRA and CDR2 is YSYEKL. Here the CDR3 DNA reads TGCGCCAGCAGCCTTAGCCAGGGAATGAACACTGAAGCTTTCTTT. Encoded protein: CASSLSQGMNTEAFF.

The chain recombines TRBV7-9 with TRBJ1-1; D is possibly TRBD1 (6 bases). Germline CDR1 is SEHNR and CDR2 is FQNEAQ (reference sequence). The CDR3 runs to 13 residues. V shed 8 bases and J shed 6 bases, with 16 bases lying between them. For the CDR3, the DNA is TGTGCCAGCCTCCGGGACATAAACCCTGAAGCTTTCTTT. Amino acids: CASLRDINPEAFF. The full variable domain, with the rest looked up from reference TRBV7-9 and TRBJ1-1, is DTGVSQNPRHKITKRGQNVTFRCDPISEHNRLYWYRQTLGQGPEFLTYFQNEAQLEKSRLLSDRFSAERPKGSFSTLEIQRTEQGDSAMYLCASLRDINPEAFFGQGTRLTVV.

This clone has ten or more counts. The chain carries TRBV19 and TRBJ2-3; D not resolved. The germline V and J ends were trimmed by 5 bases and 3 bases, with 9 bases remaining between them. The CDR3 totals 13 residues. Germline V gene data show CDR1 as LNHDA and CDR2 as SQIVND (reference sequence). For the CDR3, the DNA is TGTGCCAGTAGTTCTAGACTGACAGATACGCAGTATTTT. Translated, it gives CASSSRLTDTQYF.

V usage is TRBV2 and J usage is TRBJ2-1; D call uncertain. The CDR3 has 13 amino acids. Trimming pared 7 bases from V and 5 bases from J, leaving 12 bases between. Germline V gives CDR1 SNHLY, CDR2 FYNNEI. The CDR3 nucleotides are TGTGCCAGCACCTATTCTGCTAACAATGAGCAGTTCTTC. As protein: CASTYSANNEQFF.

In its sample, this clone was seen once. The chain combines TRBV4-1 with TRBJ1-2, with unresolved D. The CDR3 extends over 15 amino acids. Germline V gene sequence: CDR1 MGHRA, CDR2 YSYEKL. Between the trimmed V and J ends, which lost 1 base and 4 bases, there was a span of 13 bases. In nucleotides, the CDR3 is TGCGCCAGCAGCCAAGTTATCGGGATCTCCTATGGCTACACCTTC. Translating gives CASSQVIGISYGYTF.

This clone has just one count. The CDR3 DNA reads TGTGCCACCAGCAGAGACCTTAGCAGGGGGCGCTTAAATGAAAAACTGTTTTTT. As protein: CATSRDLSRGRLNEKLFF. The chain combines TRBV15 with TRBJ1-4; the match to TRBD1 covers 8 bases. The CDR3 extends over 18 amino acids. Germline CDR1 is LNHNV and CDR2 is YYDKDF (reference sequence). The trim removed 0 bases at V and 5 bases at J, leaving 11 bases unmatched.

The chain joins TRBV5-1 to TRBJ2-2, with D possibly matching TRBD1 (7 bases). The germline V and J ends were trimmed by 5 bases and 6 bases, with 17 bases remaining between them. This CDR3 region has 15 residues. CDR1 is SGHRS, CDR2 YFSETQ, per germline. The CDR3 here is CASSSGGTFSGELFF. The CDR3 bases are TGCGCCAGCAGTTCAGGGGGGACGTTTTCCGGGGAGCTGTTTTTT.

For this clone: This CDR3 fails to terminate in the conserved phenylalanine or tryptophan, so it likely reflects a read error. It is unclear where the CDR3 begins or ends on the DNA, so no DNA is shown, and the CDR3 is as TCRdb lists it. The V call is TRBV6-6, the J call TRBJ2-3; the D segment call TRBD2 is taken from the table without a DNA check. Germline V gene lookup returns CDR1 MNHNY and CDR2 SVGAGI (reference sequence). The CDR3 is 12 amino acids in total, end residues counted. The chain's CDR3 is CASSYGPSGLPL.

This clone has only a few counts. The rearrangement uses TRBV27 and TRBJ1-1, with D perhaps TRBD1 (6 bases). The CDR3 runs 14 residues. Germline V gene data show CDR1 as MNHEY and CDR2 as SMNVEV (reference sequence). Deletions cut 5 bases from V and 1 base from J, with 11 bases between. Written as DNA, the CDR3 is TGTGCCAGCAGTCCCCACAGGGAGAACACTGAAGCTTTCTTT. It encodes CASSPHRENTEAFF.

The chain links TRBV1 to TRBJ1-1. TRBV1 is assigned pseudogene status. There are 20 residues in the CDR3. The CDR3 nucleotides read TGCACCAGCAGCCAAAGAGCGTCCGGTTGCTCGGTCACCTTGAACACTGAAGCTTTCTTT. This encodes CTSSQRASGCSVTLNTEAFF.

The chain has TRBV6-5 and TRBJ2-7; 10 nucleotides align to TRBD2. The V gene end was trimmed by 6 bases and the J gene end by 2 bases; junction bases not matched to a gene: 4. The V gene's germline CDR1 is MNHEY and CDR2 SVGAGI. The CDR3 covers 14 residues. The CDR3 sequence is CASSLAGATYEQYF. The CDR3 region has the DNA TGTGCCAGCAGCCTAGCGGGGGCCACCTACGAGCAGTACTTC.